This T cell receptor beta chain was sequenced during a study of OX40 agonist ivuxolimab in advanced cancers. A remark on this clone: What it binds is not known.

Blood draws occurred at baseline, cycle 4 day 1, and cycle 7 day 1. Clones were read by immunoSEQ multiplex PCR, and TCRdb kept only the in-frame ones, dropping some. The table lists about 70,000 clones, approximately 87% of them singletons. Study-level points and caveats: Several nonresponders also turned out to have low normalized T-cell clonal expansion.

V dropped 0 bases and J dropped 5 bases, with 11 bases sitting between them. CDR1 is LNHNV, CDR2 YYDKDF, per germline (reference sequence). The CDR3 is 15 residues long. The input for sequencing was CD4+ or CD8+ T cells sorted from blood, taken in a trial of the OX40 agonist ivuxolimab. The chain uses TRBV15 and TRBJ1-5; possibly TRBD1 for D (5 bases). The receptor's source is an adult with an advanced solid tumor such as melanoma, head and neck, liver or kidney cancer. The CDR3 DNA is TGTGCCACCAGCAGAGAGGGCGGGGCGCATCAGCCCCAGCATTTT. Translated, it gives CATSREGGAHQPQHF.